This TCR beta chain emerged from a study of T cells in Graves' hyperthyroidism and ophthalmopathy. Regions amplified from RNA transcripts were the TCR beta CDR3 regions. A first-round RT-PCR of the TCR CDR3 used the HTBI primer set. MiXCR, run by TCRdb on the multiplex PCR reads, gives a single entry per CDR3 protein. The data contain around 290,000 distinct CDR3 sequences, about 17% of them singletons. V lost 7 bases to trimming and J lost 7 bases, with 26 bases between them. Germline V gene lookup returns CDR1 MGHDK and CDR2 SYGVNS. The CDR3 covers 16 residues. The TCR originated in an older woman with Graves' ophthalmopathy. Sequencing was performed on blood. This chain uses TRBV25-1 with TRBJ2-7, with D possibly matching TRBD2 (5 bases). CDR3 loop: CASTAKGEGWAREQYF. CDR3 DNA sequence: TGTGCCAGCACCGCTAAAGGCGAGGGTTGGGCACGGGAGCAGTACTTC.